Listed below are T cell receptor beta chains from one sample, sequenced in a study of cytomegalovirus exposure and HLA in healthy donors. Generated by immunoSEQ multiplex PCR, the TCRdb table keeps only in-frame clones and is missing some. Of approximately 100,000 clones listed, roughly 74% are singletons. The sample taken for sequencing was PBMCs. The receptors originated from a middle-aged woman in good health and CMV-seronegative. Both conserved end residues are part of each CDR3. The order of the fields is clone size, J gene, D gene, V gene, CDR3 DNA, CDR3 protein. The D gene is left open where the match is weak. Rows may omit the clone size; those that give it use once, few, many or a size class.

size: .; J: TRBJ1-1; D: .; V: TRBV2; DNA: TGTGCCAGCAGTGAAAACGGACAGCCAAACACTGAAGCTTTCTTT; CDR3: CASSENGQPNTEAFF
size: .; J: TRBJ1-1; D: TRBD1; V: TRBV19; DNA: TGTGTCAGTAGTAGGGACAGGGGAAACCTACCTAACACTGAAGCTTTCTTT; CDR3: CVSSRDRGNLPNTEAFF
size: .; J: TRBJ2-1; D: .; V: TRBV10-3; DNA: TGTGCCATCAGTGAGTGGAGGGACAATGAGCAGTTCTTC; CDR3: CAISEWRDNEQFF
size: few; J: TRBJ1-1; D: TRBD1; V: TRBV10-3; DNA: TGTGCCATCAGTGAGTCGGACAGGCTGAACACTGAAGCTTTCTTT; CDR3: CAISESDRLNTEAFF
size: .; J: TRBJ2-7; D: TRBD2; V: TRBV13; DNA: TGTGCCAGCAGCTTAGGCCGGGGGGGCTACGAGCAGTACTTC; CDR3: CASSLGRGGYEQYF
size: .; J: TRBJ2-3; D: .; V: TRBV9; DNA: TGTGCCAGCAGCGTAGGTGCGGACTCCACAGATACGCAGTATTTT; CDR3: CASSVGADSTDTQYF
size: .; J: TRBJ1-1; D: .; V: TRBV19; DNA: TGTGCCAGTAGTATGTGGGGGGGAGACACTGAAGCTTTCTTT; CDR3: CASSMWGGDTEAFF
size: few; J: TRBJ1-6; D: .; V: TRBV7-9; DNA: TGTGCCAGCAGCCCCCGGCGAGGGTATAATTCACCCCTCCACTTT; CDR3: CASSPRRGYNSPLHF
size: .; J: TRBJ2-1; D: TRBD2; V: TRBV13; DNA: TGTGCCAGCAGCCCCCCAGATAGCGGGAGTGGGAATGAGCAGTTCTTC; CDR3: CASSPPDSGSGNEQFF
size: .; J: TRBJ1-2; D: TRBD1; V: TRBV19; DNA: TGTGCCACCCGATATGCGGGACAGGGTGGTGGCTACACCTTC; CDR3: CATRYAGQGGGYTF
size: .; J: TRBJ2-1; D: .; V: TRBV9; DNA: TGTGCCAGCAGCGTAGCTCCCAGCGGGAATGAGCAGTTCTTC; CDR3: CASSVAPSGNEQFF
size: few; J: TRBJ2-7; D: TRBD1; V: TRBV7-8; DNA: TGTGCCAGCAGCTTAGGAGACAGGGTGGAAGAGCAGTACTTC; CDR3: CASSLGDRVEEQYF
size: .; J: TRBJ2-2; D: .; V: TRBV6-1; DNA: TGTGCCAGCAGTGAATCGGGGACCGGGGAGCTGTTTTTT; CDR3: CASSESGTGELFF
size: once; J: TRBJ2-1; D: .; V: TRBV18; DNA: TGTGCCAGCTCACTAACCCGGGACTCTGAGCAGTTCTTC; CDR3: CASSLTRDSEQFF
size: once; J: TRBJ2-5; D: .; V: TRBV10-2; DNA: TGCGCCAGCAATCGGGACACAAATCAAGAGACCCAGTACTTC; CDR3: CASNRDTNQETQYF
size: .; J: TRBJ2-2; D: TRBD2; V: TRBV7-3; DNA: TGTGCCAGCAGCCGTAAGGGACTAGCGGGAGGGCCCGGCGGGACCGGGGAGCTGTTTTTT; CDR3: CASSRKGLAGGPGGTGELFF